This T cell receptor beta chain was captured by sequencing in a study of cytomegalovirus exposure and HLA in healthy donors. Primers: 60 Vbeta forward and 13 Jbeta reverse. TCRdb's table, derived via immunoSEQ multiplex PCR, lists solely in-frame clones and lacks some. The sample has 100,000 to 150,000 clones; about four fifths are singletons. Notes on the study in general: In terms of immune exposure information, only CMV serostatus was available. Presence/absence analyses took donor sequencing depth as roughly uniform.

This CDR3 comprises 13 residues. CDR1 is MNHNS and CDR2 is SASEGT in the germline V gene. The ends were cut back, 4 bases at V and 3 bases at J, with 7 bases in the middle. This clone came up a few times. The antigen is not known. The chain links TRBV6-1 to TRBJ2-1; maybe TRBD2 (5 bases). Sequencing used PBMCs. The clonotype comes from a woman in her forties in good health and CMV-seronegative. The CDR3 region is CASSAGNYNEQFF. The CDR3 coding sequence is TGTGCCAGCAGTGCGGGAAACTACAATGAGCAGTTCTTC.